This TCR beta chain was sequenced for a study of technical replicates of blood from a handful of donors. TCRdb's copy holds only in-frame clones and misses some; the assay was immunoSEQ multiplex PCR. The sample yields over 25,000 clones, more than 90% seen once. CDR3 length equals 12 residues. Germline V gene lookup returns CDR1 SGHTS and CDR2 YDEGEE. J lost 8 bases, V lost 5 bases, and 3 bases had no gene match. Sequencing was done on a sample of PBMCs. V gene TRBV5-8 combines with J gene TRBJ2-1; 8 bases align to TRBD2. The sequence derives from a human donor in good health. Some clones in this sample may be carry-over from other donors' samples. The CDR3 protein is CASSREGHEQFF. The DNA for the CDR3 is TGTGCCAGCAGTCGGGAGGGCCATGAGCAGTTCTTC.